This T cell receptor beta chain was sequenced for a study of T-cell reconstitution after alpha-beta-depleted transplantation in children. Whole-study findings and limits: The study traced high day-60 TCRbeta diversity in some patients to surviving recipient T cells and thymic progenitors. After one year, T-cell counts and TCRbeta diversity mostly came from new T cells. Alpha-beta T cells about two months after transplant reportedly derived from several hundred expanded graft clones.

This clonotype was counted many times. Its antigen is unknown. TCRbeta library preparation incorporated unique molecular identifiers. TCRdb called the PCR reads again in MiXCR, with one record for every CDR3 protein. Of around 70,000 distinct CDR3 sequences in the sample, approximately 10% were seen once. The CDR3 contains 13 residues. The ends were cut back, 4 bases at V and 7 bases at J, with 13 bases in the middle. Germline V gene data show CDR1 as MNHEY and CDR2 as SMNVEV (reference sequence). The source material was PBMCs, sampled before TCRalphabeta/CD19-depleted stem cell transplant. This receptor was obtained from a boy under 18 with acute myeloid leukemia, due to receive a stem cell transplant. The chain recombines TRBV27 with TRBJ1-2; weak D call: TRBD1 (5 bases). CDR3 sequence: CASSSTSGPGYTF. CDR3 DNA: TGTGCCAGCAGTTCCACCTCAGGGCCTGGCTACACCTTC.